A selection of T cell receptor beta chains follows, all from one sample in a study of blood T cell repertoires in COVID-19. Using immunoSEQ multiplex PCR, the repertoire was profiled, and TCRdb retains in-frame clones only, with some absent. The data hold 300,000 to 400,000 clones, with approximately 92% observed a single time. Sequenced material: PBMCs or T cells enriched from blood (not recorded which). All receptors derive from a man aged 18 to 30 who had recovered from COVID-19. The CDR3 runs from the conserved cysteine through the conserved F or W. A D gene is named only where the DNA matches it firmly. For some rows the clone size is stated as once, few or many, or as a class when expanded; others skip it.

CDR3 DNA,CDR3 protein,clone size,D gene,CDR3 length,J gene,V gene
TGTGCCAGCAGAACTGAACAGGGTTGGAATTCACCCCTCCACTTT,CASRTEQGWNSPLHF,.,.,15,TRBJ1-6,TRBV27
TGTGCCAGTAGTATAGGAACAGGACAAGAGACCCAGTACTTC,CASSIGTGQETQYF,.,.,14,TRBJ2-5,TRBV19
TGTGCCTGGAGTGGGGTAGGGACAGGGGGCCACGAGCAGTACTTC,CAWSGVGTGGHEQYF,.,TRBD1,15,TRBJ2-7,TRBV30
TGTGCCAGCAGCTTCGGACAGGGAACCACTGAAGCTTTCTTT,CASSFGQGTTEAFF,.,TRBD1,14,TRBJ1-1,TRBV7-9
TGTGCCAGCAGCTTAAAAAGGGGCGAGCAGTACTTC,CASSLKRGEQYF,.,.,12,TRBJ2-7,TRBV7-2
TGTGCCACCAGCAGAGCGGTAGATACGCAGTATTTT,CATSRAVDTQYF,.,.,12,TRBJ2-3,TRBV15
TGTGCCAGCAGCTTAAAACGGGACAGCAATTCACCCCTCCACTTT,CASSLKRDSNSPLHF,once,TRBD1,15,TRBJ1-6,TRBV7-6
TGTGCCAGCAGTTTATCGAGTAACTATGGCTACACCTTC,CASSLSSNYGYTF,.,.,13,TRBJ1-2,TRBV12-3/TRBV12-4
TGTGCCAGCAGCCAAGGCAGTATTACTAGCGGTGGGGGCTCCTACGAGCAGTACTTC,CASSQGSITSGGGSYEQYF,.,TRBD2,19,TRBJ2-7,TRBV3-1/TRBV3-2
TGTGCCAGCAGCTTTCGGACAGGGGCCACCCTAGGGGAGGATGAGCAGTTCTTC,CASSFRTGATLGEDEQFF,once,TRBD1,18,TRBJ2-1,TRBV5-6
TGTGCCAGCAGCTTACCCCCCGACAGCCACAATGAAAAACTGTTTTTT,CASSLPPDSHNEKLFF,.,.,16,TRBJ1-4,TRBV7-9
TGTGCCAGCAGGGGACTAGCGGGAACCCACAATGAGCAGTTCTTC,CASRGLAGTHNEQFF,.,TRBD2,15,TRBJ2-1,TRBV28
TGTGCCAGCAGCTCCCCAGGGTTGGGTGGCTACACCTTC,CASSSPGLGGYTF,.,.,13,TRBJ1-2,TRBV7-3
TGTGCCAGCAGCTTAGTCTCTCTAGCGGGAGGAACCGGGGAGCTGTTTTTT,CASSLVSLAGGTGELFF,once,TRBD2,17,TRBJ2-2,TRBV11-2
TGTGCCAGTAAACAGGGGGCGGACCGTGGCGGGGAGCTGTTTTTT,CASKQGADRGGELFF,.,TRBD1,15,TRBJ2-2,TRBV14
TGTGCCAGCAGCGCCCCGTGGGGACAGAATTATGGAAACACCATATATTTT,CASSAPWGQNYGNTIYF,.,TRBD1,17,TRBJ1-3,TRBV7-2
TGTGCCAGCACCAACCATCCCAGGGGTGAGCAGTTCTTC,CASTNHPRGEQFF,.,.,13,TRBJ2-1,TRBV27
TGTGCCACCAGCAGCCGGCAGGGGCGAAATGAGCAGTTCTTC,CATSSRQGRNEQFF,.,.,14,TRBJ2-1,TRBV15
TGTGCCAGCAGTTCCCCTGGGGAGGCTTTCTTT,CASSSPGEAFF,.,.,11,TRBJ1-1,TRBV27
TGTGCCATCAGTGAGTCGGCCTCCTCCCGGGTAGTCGAGCAGTACTTC,CAISESASSRVVEQYF,once,.,16,TRBJ2-7,TRBV10-3
TGTGCCAGTCTGGGACAGGTACGGCAGCCCCAGCATTTT,CASLGQVRQPQHF,.,TRBD1,13,TRBJ1-5,TRBV19
TGTGCCAGCTCACCAGGACAGGGTGGGGTCGCCCAGTACTTC,CASSPGQGGVAQYF,once,TRBD1,14,TRBJ2-5,TRBV18
TGTGCCAGCAGTTTCACTTACGAGCAGTACTTC,CASSFTYEQYF,once,.,11,TRBJ2-7,TRBV28
TGTGCCAGCAGTCTAGCGGTCCCAGTCTACGAGCAGTACTTC,CASSLAVPVYEQYF,.,TRBD2,14,TRBJ2-7,TRBV6-5
TGTGCCAGCAGCTTGCGCGGGGGTAGCACAGATACGCAGTATTTT,CASSLRGGSTDTQYF,.,TRBD2,15,TRBJ2-3,TRBV11-2
TGTGCCAGCAGCCAGGCGGGACTAGCCTACAATGAGCAGTTCTTC,CASSQAGLAYNEQFF,.,TRBD2,15,TRBJ2-1,TRBV3-1/TRBV3-2
TGCAGCGCTGCCAGGAGGGGGCCGGACACTGAAGCTTTCTTT,CSAARRGPDTEAFF,once,TRBD1,14,TRBJ1-1,TRBV29-1
TGTGCCAGCAGCTTAACGGTCACTGAAGCTTTCTTT,CASSLTVTEAFF,.,.,12,TRBJ1-1,TRBV11-2
TGTGCCAGCAGCTTAAACAACGACTACGAGCAGTACTTC,CASSLNNDYEQYF,.,.,13,TRBJ2-7,TRBV7-8
TGCAGTGCTAGTTACTCCGGGACAGGGGAGACAGATACGCAGTATTTT,CSASYSGTGETDTQYF,.,TRBD1,16,TRBJ2-3,TRBV20-1
TGTGCCAGTAGTATCAACGGGGTCCACTACAATGAGCAGTTCTTC,CASSINGVHYNEQFF,.,.,15,TRBJ2-1,TRBV19
TGCGCCAGCAGATATGACAGGGCGGGCACTGAAGCTTTCTTT,CASRYDRAGTEAFF,.,TRBD1,14,TRBJ1-1,TRBV5-1
TGCGCCAGCAGCCCCACAGGGGGAAGTTCCTACGAGCAGTACTTC,CASSPTGGSSYEQYF,.,TRBD1,15,TRBJ2-7,TRBV4-1
TGTGCCAGCAGTGAACAGTTATCCTCCTACGAGCAGTACTTC,CASSEQLSSYEQYF,once,.,14,TRBJ2-7,TRBV6-1
TGCGCCAGCAGCGCTGGGACTACCCAAGAGACCCAGTACTTC,CASSAGTTQETQYF,.,TRBD2,14,TRBJ2-5,TRBV5-1
TGTGCCAGCAGCCCACGGGTCGGTGGCTACACCTTC,CASSPRVGGYTF,.,.,12,TRBJ1-2,TRBV12-3/TRBV12-4
TGTGCCAGCAGCCAAGAATCCGAGTATTCACCCCTCCACTTT,CASSQESEYSPLHF,.,.,14,TRBJ1-6,TRBV3-1/TRBV3-2
TGTGCCAGCAGCAGACTAGAACAAGAGACCCAGTACTTC,CASSRLEQETQYF,.,.,13,TRBJ2-5,TRBV6-2/TRBV6-3
TGTGCCAGTAGTGCGCGGCAGCCACATGGCTACACCTTC,CASSARQPHGYTF,.,.,13,TRBJ1-2,TRBV19
TGTGCCAGCACGGAGGGGGCCGCTAACTATGGCTACACCTTC,CASTEGAANYGYTF,.,TRBD1,14,TRBJ1-2,TRBV2
TGTGCCAGCAGCTCACAGGGGGCGCATGGCTACACCTTC,CASSSQGAHGYTF,.,TRBD1,13,TRBJ1-2,TRBV6-5
TGTGCCAGCAGTACAGGGCCCACGCAGCCCCAGCATTTT,CASSTGPTQPQHF,.,.,13,TRBJ1-5,TRBV2
TGTGCCAGCAGTTCCGTTGAAGCTTTCTTT,CASSSVEAFF,.,.,10,TRBJ1-1,TRBV6-5
TGTGCCAGCGGGCTTCCCGTCCCAGATACGCAGTATTTT,CASGLPVPDTQYF,.,.,13,TRBJ2-3,TRBV28
TGTGCCGAAGCAAGGGGGCGGGTGGATGGCTACACCTTC,CAEARGRVDGYTF,.,TRBD1,13,TRBJ1-2,TRBV30
TGTGCCAGCAGCTTAATTCAGAACACTGAAGCTTTCTTT,CASSLIQNTEAFF,.,.,13,TRBJ1-1,TRBV13
TGTGCCAGTAGTATAAAGAGTAGCGGGGCGCGCACAGATACGCAGTATTTT,CASSIKSSGARTDTQYF,.,TRBD2,17,TRBJ2-3,TRBV19
TGTGCCAGTAGCTACGGACTATCTTACGAGCAGTACTTC,CASSYGLSYEQYF,.,.,13,TRBJ2-7,TRBV19
TGTGCCAGCAGCCCCGGGGGACCTGAGCAGTTCTTC,CASSPGGPEQFF,.,.,12,TRBJ2-1,TRBV11-3
TGTGCCAGCAGGGCTACAGGGAACACTGAAGCTTTCTTT,CASRATGNTEAFF,once,.,13,TRBJ1-1,TRBV9